The entry that follows covers one T cell receptor beta chain sequence. After removal of 4 bases from V and 2 bases from J, the junction contained 2 bases not matched to a gene. CDR3 length: 14 residues. Germline CDR1 SNHLY, CDR2 FYNNEI. The sample originates from a study of radiotherapy plus CTLA-4 blockade in lung cancer. Sequencing used immunoSEQ multiplex PCR; TCRdb keeps in-frame clones, though not all of them. The sample holds around 44,000 clones, roughly 90% seen once. The V call is TRBV2, the J call TRBJ2-7; 10 nucleotides line up with TRBD1. This clonotype was obtained from a human donor with non-small cell lung cancer that progressed on radiotherapy plus ipilimumab. Some clones in this sample may be carry-over from other donors' samples. The sample was peripheral blood, taken from a patient treated with radiotherapy plus ipilimumab. CDR3 amino acids: CASSGGTGAYEQYF. The CDR3 region has the DNA TGTGCCAGCAGTGGGGGGACAGGGGCCTACGAGCAGTACTTC.